This T cell receptor (beta chain) stems from a study of T cell responses to AZD1222 COVID-19 vaccine. Study-level points and caveats: Epitopes outside B.1.351 and B.1.1.7 mutated regions reportedly drew nearly half of spike TCRs. Just 5 to 7 AZD1222 recipients tested seropositive at baseline.

Of note for this clone: Antigen specificity is unknown.

The germline CDR1 and CDR2 sequences are MDHEN and SYDVKM. The CDR3 sequence is 14 residues long. V lost 4 bases to trimming and J lost 0 bases, with 8 bases between them. Here immunoSEQ multiplex PCR was the method, and the copy in TCRdb shows in-frame clones only, minus some. The data show a few hundred thousand clones, more than 85% seen once. The genes are TRBV28 and TRBJ2-3, with D uncertain. This clonotype was obtained from an adult in good health. The sample was peripheral blood, taken on day 0 of AZD1222 vaccination. CDR3 sequence: CASSWGESTDTQYF. CDR3 nucleotides: TGTGCCAGCAGTTGGGGTGAAAGCACAGATACGCAGTATTTT.